This T cell receptor (beta chain) originates from a study of OX40 agonist ivuxolimab in advanced cancers. Across the study: The dose-escalation group included hepatocellular carcinoma, melanoma, renal cell carcinoma and head and neck cancer. At about 81% male, the cohort had a mean age of about 60 years, ranging from roughly 23 to 80. The study, taken as a whole, reports: Averaged across samples, CD8+ T cells carried more expanded clones than CD4+ did.

Sequencing was performed with immunoSEQ multiplex PCR; in TCRdb, only in-frame clones are kept and a portion is missing. This table holds roughly 67,000 clones, 84% found once. Note on this clone: Its antigen is not identified.

Germline V CDR1 and CDR2: LNHDA, SQIVND (reference sequence). The CDR3 length is 14 residues. The J segment lost 7 bases and the V segment lost 5 bases, leaving 6 bases of the junction unmatched. The clonotype was recovered from an adult with an advanced solid tumor such as melanoma, head and neck, liver or kidney cancer. The starting material was CD4+ or CD8+ T cells sorted from blood, obtained in a trial of the OX40 agonist ivuxolimab. This rearrangement joins TRBV19 to TRBJ1-4, with 8 bases matching TRBD1. This CDR3 reads CASSLRQGSEKLFF. Here the CDR3 DNA reads TGTGCCAGTAGTCTACGACAGGGGAGTGAAAAACTGTTTTTT. The variable domain in full, with the rest retrieved from reference TRBV19 and TRBJ1-4, is DGGITQSPKYLFRKEGQNVTLSCEQNLNHDAMYWYRQDPGQGLRLIYYSQIVNDFQKGDIAEGYSVSREKKESFPLTVTSAQKNPTAFYLCASSLRQGSEKLFFGSGTQLSVL.